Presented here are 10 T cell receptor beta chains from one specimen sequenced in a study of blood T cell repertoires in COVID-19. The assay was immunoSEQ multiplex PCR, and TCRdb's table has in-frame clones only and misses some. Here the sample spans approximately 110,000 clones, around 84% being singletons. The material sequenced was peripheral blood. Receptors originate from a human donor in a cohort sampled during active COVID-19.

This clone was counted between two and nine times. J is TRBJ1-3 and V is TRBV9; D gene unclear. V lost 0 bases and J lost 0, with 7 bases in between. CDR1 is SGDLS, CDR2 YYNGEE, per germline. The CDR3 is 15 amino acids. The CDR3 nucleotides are TGTGCCAGCAGCGTAGAGGAGGTCTCTGGAAACACCATATATTTT. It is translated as CASSVEEVSGNTIYF.

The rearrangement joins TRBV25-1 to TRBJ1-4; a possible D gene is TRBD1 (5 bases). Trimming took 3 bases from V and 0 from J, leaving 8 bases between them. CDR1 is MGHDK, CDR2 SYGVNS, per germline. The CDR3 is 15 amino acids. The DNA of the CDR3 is TGTGCCAGCAGTGACAGGGCTGCAACTAATGAAAAACTGTTTTTT. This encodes CASSDRAATNEKLFF. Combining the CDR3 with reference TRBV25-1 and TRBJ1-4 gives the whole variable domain EADIYQTPRYLVIGTGKKITLECSQTMGHDKMYWYQQDPGMELHLIHYSYGVNSTEKGDLSSESTVSRIRTEHFPLTLESARPSHTSQYLCASSDRAATNEKLFFGSGTQLSVL.

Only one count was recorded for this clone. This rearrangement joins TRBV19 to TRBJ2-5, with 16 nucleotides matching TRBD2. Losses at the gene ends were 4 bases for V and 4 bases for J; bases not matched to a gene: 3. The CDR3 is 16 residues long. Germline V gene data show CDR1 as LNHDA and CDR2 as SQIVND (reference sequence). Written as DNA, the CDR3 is TGTGCCAGTAGTACGGGACTAGCGGGGGGGTCAGAGACCCAGTACTTC. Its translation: CASSTGLAGGSETQYF.

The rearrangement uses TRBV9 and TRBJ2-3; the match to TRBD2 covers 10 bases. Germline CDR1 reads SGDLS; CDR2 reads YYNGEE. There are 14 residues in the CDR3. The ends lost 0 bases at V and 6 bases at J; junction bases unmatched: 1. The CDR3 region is CASSVELAGDTQYF. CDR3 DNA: TGTGCCAGCAGCGTAGAACTAGCGGGGGATACGCAGTATTTT.

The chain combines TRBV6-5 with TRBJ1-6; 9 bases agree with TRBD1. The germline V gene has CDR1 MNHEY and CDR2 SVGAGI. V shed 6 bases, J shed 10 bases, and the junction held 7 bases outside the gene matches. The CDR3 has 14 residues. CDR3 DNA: TGTGCCAGCAGGCCGGGACAGGGAGACTCACCCCTCCACTTT. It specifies CASRPGQGDSPLHF.

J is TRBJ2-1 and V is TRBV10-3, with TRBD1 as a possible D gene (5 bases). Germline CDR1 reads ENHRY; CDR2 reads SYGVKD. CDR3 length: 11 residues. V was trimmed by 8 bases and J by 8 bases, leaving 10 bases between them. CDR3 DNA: TGTGCCATCGGAACAGGCTATGAGCAGTTCTTC. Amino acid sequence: CAIGTGYEQFF.

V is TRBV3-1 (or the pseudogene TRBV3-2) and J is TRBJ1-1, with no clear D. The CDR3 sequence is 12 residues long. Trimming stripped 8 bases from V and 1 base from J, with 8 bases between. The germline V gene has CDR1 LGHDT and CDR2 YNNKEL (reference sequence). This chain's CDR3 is CASEAANTEAFF. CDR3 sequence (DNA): TGTGCCAGCGAGGCCGCGAACACTGAAGCTTTCTTT.

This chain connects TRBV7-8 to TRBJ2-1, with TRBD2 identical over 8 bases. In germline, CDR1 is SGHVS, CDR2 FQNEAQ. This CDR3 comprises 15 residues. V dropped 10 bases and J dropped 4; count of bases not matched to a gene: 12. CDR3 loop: CATGGGPPIYNEQFF. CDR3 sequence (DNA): TGTGCCACCGGGGGGGGGCCCCCTATTTACAATGAGCAGTTCTTC.

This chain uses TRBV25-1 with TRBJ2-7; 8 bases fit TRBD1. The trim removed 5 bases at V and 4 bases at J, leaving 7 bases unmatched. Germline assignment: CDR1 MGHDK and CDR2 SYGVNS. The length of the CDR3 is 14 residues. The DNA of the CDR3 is TGTGCCAGCAGTCCCCTGGACAGGGAATACGAGCAGTACTTC. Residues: CASSPLDREYEQYF.

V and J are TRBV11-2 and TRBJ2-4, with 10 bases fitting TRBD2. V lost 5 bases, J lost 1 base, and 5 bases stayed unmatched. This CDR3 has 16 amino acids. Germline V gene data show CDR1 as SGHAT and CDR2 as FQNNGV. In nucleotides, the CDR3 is TGTGCCAGCAGCCGAGGGACTAGCGAGGCCAAAAACATTCAGTACTTC. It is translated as CASSRGTSEAKNIQYF.